These 20 T cell receptor beta chains came from one sample sequenced in a study of T cell responses to AZD1222 COVID-19 vaccine. The protocol was immunoSEQ multiplex PCR, while the TCRdb copy is restricted to in-frame clones and leaves out a portion. The data contain 160,000 or so clones, over 75% of them seen just once; the ten biggest clones take up approximately 4.5%. Sequencing was performed on peripheral blood, taken 28 days after the second AZD1222 dose. Every receptor here comes from an adult who received the AZD1222 COVID-19 vaccine.

The chain joins TRBV6-1 to TRBJ2-6; 9 bases line up with TRBD1. Germline V gene lookup returns CDR1 MNHNS and CDR2 SASEGT. This CDR3 contains 18 residues. J gave up 1 base and V 4 bases, and 8 bases lay outside the gene matches. The CDR3: CASSVWDRAYSGANVLTF. In nucleotides, the CDR3 is TGTGCCAGCAGTGTTTGGGACAGGGCTTATTCTGGGGCCAACGTCCTGACTTTC.

The CDR3 region is CASSQEGTSLGGEQFF. In nucleotides, the CDR3 is TGCGCCAGCAGCCAAGAAGGAACTAGCTTGGGGGGTGAGCAGTTCTTC. The gene calls are TRBV4-1 and TRBJ2-1; D possibly corresponds to TRBD2 (6 bases). Trimming left V 0 bases short and J 9 bases short, with 18 bases between. This CDR3 spans 16 amino acids. Germline loops: CDR1 MGHRA, CDR2 YSYEKL.

This chain connects TRBV15 to TRBJ1-2; tentative D call: TRBD1 (6 bases). Trimming took off 1 base at V and 5 bases at J, with 11 bases between the two ends. CDR1 LNHNV and CDR2 YYDKDF come from the germline V gene (reference sequence). The CDR3 is 14 residues long. CDR3 sequence reads: CATSRVGGAYGYTF. For the CDR3, the DNA is TGTGCCACCAGCAGAGTGGGGGGGGCATATGGCTACACCTTC.

The chain employs TRBV5-4 and TRBJ1-2; possible D gene TRBD1, 5 bases. Germline V gives CDR1 SGHNT, CDR2 YYREEE (reference sequence). The length of the CDR3 is 12 residues. The V and J ends lost 7 bases and 5 bases respectively, with 12 bases between them. CDR3 in DNA: TGTGCCAGCCACGGGGGGAGTTATGGCTACACCTTC. This translates into CASHGGSYGYTF.

The CDR3 reads CASSRGQYSNQPQHF. CDR3 DNA sequence: TGTGCCAGTAGTAGGGGACAATATAGCAATCAGCCCCAGCATTTT. V and J are TRBV19 and TRBJ1-5, with D maybe TRBD1 (6 bases). The CDR3 loop spans 15 amino acids. Germline loops: CDR1 LNHDA, CDR2 SQIVND (reference sequence). Trimming cost V 4 bases and J 0 bases, with 10 bases left between them.

This clone was seen a single time. The chain links TRBV5-1 to TRBJ1-1, with a tentative D call TRBD1 (5 bases). With 2 bases removed from V and 2 bases from J, the gap between germline ends came to 7 bases. The CDR3 loop spans 13 amino acids. The germline gives CDR1 SGHRS, CDR2 YFSETQ. The CDR3 loop is CASSLDSNTEAFF. CDR3 bases: TGCGCCAGCAGCTTAGACAGCAACACTGAAGCTTTCTTT. Full variable domain (remainder filled in from reference TRBV5-1 and TRBJ1-1): KAGVTQTPRYLIKTRGQQVTLSCSPISGHRSVSWYQQTPGQGLQFLFEYFSETQRNKGNFPGRFSGRQFSNSRSEMNVSTLELGDSALYLCASSLDSNTEAFFGQGTRLTVV.

The chain combines TRBV30 with TRBJ1-2; possible D gene TRBD1, 5 bases. Looked up from germline, CDR1 is GTSNPN and CDR2 is SVGIG (reference sequence). This CDR3 spans 11 amino acids. V lost 4 bases and J 8 bases, leaving 11 bases between the germline ends. CDR3 sequence (DNA): TGTGCCTGGACCCGCGGGGGGGGCTACACCTTC. Residues: CAWTRGGGYTF.

This clone is classed as medium-sized (0.01 to 0.1%). J is TRBJ2-7 and V is TRBV10-1; 8 bases map to TRBD1. This CDR3 has 15 residues. CDR1 and CDR2 (germline): WNHNN, SYGVQD (reference sequence). V shed 5 bases and J 5 bases; nucleotides not matched to a gene: 11. The CDR3 sequence: CASSFGQGASDEQYF. In nucleotides, the CDR3 is TGCGCCAGCAGTTTCGGACAGGGCGCCTCTGACGAGCAGTACTTC.

This chain connects TRBV6-5 to TRBJ2-7, with 7 nucleotides matching TRBD2. The CDR3 is 13 amino acids. Per the germline V gene, CDR1 is MNHEY and CDR2 is SVGAGI. V was clipped by 7 bases and J by 1 base; unmatched bases: 4. CDR3 protein: CASNGGGSYEQYF. The CDR3 region has the DNA TGTGCCAGCAACGGCGGGGGTTCCTACGAGCAGTACTTC.

The chain is built from TRBV11-1 and TRBJ2-7; 9 nucleotides line up with TRBD1. The J segment lost 5 bases and the V segment lost 6 bases, leaving 11 bases of the junction unmatched. The CDR3 covers 15 residues. Germline V gene data show CDR1 as SGHAT and CDR2 as FQDESV (reference sequence). This CDR3 reads CASRTTGTGRNEQYF. CDR3 nucleotides: TGTGCCAGCAGAACAACCGGGACAGGGAGAAACGAGCAGTACTTC. Full variable domain (remainder filled in from reference TRBV11-1 and TRBJ2-7): EAEVAQSPRYKITEKSQAVAFWCDPISGHATLYWYRQILGQGPELLVQFQDESVVDDSQLPKDRFSAERLKGVDSTLKIQPAELGDSAMYLCASRTTGTGRNEQYFGPGTRLTVT.

This rearrangement joins TRBV7-3 to TRBJ2-5; tentative D call: TRBD1 (5 bases). Germline CDR1 is SGHTA and CDR2 is FQGTGA. The CDR3 extends over 15 amino acids. Trimming took off 5 bases at V and 1 base at J, with 14 bases between the two ends. CDR3 sequence (DNA): TGTGCCAGCAGCCCCCTAGGGGCAGCCCAAGAGACCCAGTACTTC. Amino acid sequence: CASSPLGAAQETQYF.

The chain carries TRBV25-1 and TRBJ2-5; perhaps TRBD2 as D (6 bases). Germline values: CDR1 MGHDK, CDR2 SYGVNS. The CDR3 covers 15 residues. The ends were cut back, 2 bases at V and 1 base at J, with 11 bases in the middle. The DNA for the CDR3 is TGTGCCAGCAGTGAACCCCGGGACTTCCAAGAGACCCAGTACTTC. Its protein product is CASSEPRDFQETQYF. Looking up the rest from reference TRBV25-1 and TRBJ2-5 gives the full variable domain: EADIYQTPRYLVIGTGKKITLECSQTMGHDKMYWYQQDPGMELHLIHYSYGVNSTEKGDLSSESTVSRIRTEHFPLTLESARPSHTSQYLCASSEPRDFQETQYFGPGTRLLVL.

The chain recombines TRBV3-1 (or the pseudogene TRBV3-2) with TRBJ2-5; 7 bases agree with TRBD2. CDR1 and CDR2 (germline): LGHDT, YNNKEL (reference sequence). V lost 7 bases to trimming and J lost 4 bases; unmatched junction nucleotides: 12. The CDR3 has 15 amino acids. Here the CDR3 DNA reads TGTGCCAGCACCGCACTGCGGGGGTATCCAGAGACCCAGTACTTC. Protein sequence: CASTALRGYPETQYF.

The chain is built from TRBV7-2 and TRBJ2-7; D might be TRBD2 (6 bases). This CDR3 region has 15 residues. V dropped 5 bases and J dropped 3 bases, with 17 bases sitting between them. Germline-derived CDR1 and CDR2 are SGHTA and FQGNSA. The CDR3 here is CASSLGGTQDYEQYF. The CDR3 DNA follows: TGTGCCAGCAGCCTCGGGGGTACCCAAGACTACGAGCAGTACTTC.

This clone came up a few times. This chain connects TRBV7-3 to TRBJ2-3, with 7 nucleotides matching TRBD1. The CDR3 is 13 amino acids. The V gene's germline CDR1 is SGHTA and CDR2 FQGTGA. V gave up 5 bases and J gave up 4 bases; unmatched junction bases: 3. CDR3 nucleotides: TGTGCCAGCAGCACAGGGGACGCAGATACGCAGTATTTT. It codes for CASSTGDADTQYF.

The gene calls are TRBV29-1 and TRBJ1-1; 7 bases match TRBD1. CDR3 length equals 14 residues. V lost 6 bases and J lost 0; bases outside the gene matches: 7. Germline CDR1 reads SQVTM; CDR2 reads ANQGSEA. CDR3 residues: CSVVPGQMNTEAFF. The DNA of the CDR3 is TGCAGCGTAGTACCGGGACAGATGAACACTGAAGCTTTCTTT. Filled out from reference TRBV29-1 and TRBJ1-1, the complete variable domain reads SAVISQKPSRDICQRGTSLTIQCQVDSQVTMMFWYRQQPGQSLTLIATANQGSEATYESGFVIDKFPISRPNLTFSTLTVSNMSPEDSSIYLCSVVPGQMNTEAFFGQGTRLTVV.

The rearrangement links TRBV20-1 to TRBJ1-5; D uncertain. The CDR3 extends over 14 amino acids. Germline assignment: CDR1 DFQATT and CDR2 SNEGSKA (reference sequence). Trimming took 3 bases from V and 8 from J, leaving 17 bases between them. The CDR3 nucleotides read TGCAGTGCTAGTAGGTCGGCTACTAAGGAGCCCCAGCATTTT. It yields the protein CSASRSATKEPQHF.

V is TRBV19 and J is TRBJ2-2; no clear D. With 7 bases removed from V and 6 bases from J, the gap between germline ends came to 18 bases. Per germline, CDR1 LNHDA and CDR2 SQIVND (reference sequence). The length of the CDR3 is 15 residues. The CDR3 sequence: CASNPSLTPSGELFF. As DNA, the CDR3 is TGTGCCAGTAACCCGAGCCTGACTCCATCCGGGGAGCTGTTTTTT.

The rearrangement uses TRBV5-4 and TRBJ1-6; D gene unclear. Trimming shortened V by 0 bases and J by 6 bases, and 7 bases separated the two germline ends. CDR1 is SGHNT, CDR2 YYREEE, per germline (reference sequence). The CDR3 is 14 residues long. CDR3 in amino acids: CASSLETVNSPLHF. CDR3 DNA sequence: TGTGCCAGCAGCTTGGAAACCGTTAATTCACCCCTCCACTTT.

The chain recombines TRBV3-1 (or the pseudogene TRBV3-2) with TRBJ1-1, with 7 bases aligning to TRBD1. Germline-derived CDR1 and CDR2 are LGHDT and YNNKEL (reference sequence). J gave up 6 bases and V 4 bases, and 17 bases lay outside the gene matches. The length of the CDR3 is 17 residues. The CDR3 spells CASSPSHRQGPSAEAFF. The CDR3 region has the DNA TGTGCCAGCAGCCCATCCCACCGACAGGGACCCTCGGCTGAAGCTTTCTTT.